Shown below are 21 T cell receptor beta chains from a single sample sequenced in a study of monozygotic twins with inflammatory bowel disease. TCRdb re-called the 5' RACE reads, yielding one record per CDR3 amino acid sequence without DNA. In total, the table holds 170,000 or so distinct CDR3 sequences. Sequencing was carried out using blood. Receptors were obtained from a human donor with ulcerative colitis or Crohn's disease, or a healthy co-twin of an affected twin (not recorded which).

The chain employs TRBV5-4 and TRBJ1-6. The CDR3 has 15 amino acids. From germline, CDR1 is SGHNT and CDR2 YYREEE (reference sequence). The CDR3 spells CASSSTPLNNSPLHF. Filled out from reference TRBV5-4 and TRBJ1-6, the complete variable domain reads ETGVTQSPTHLIKTRGQQVTLRCSSQSGHNTVSWYQQALGQGPQFIFQYYREEENGRGNFPPRFSGLQFPNYSSELNVNALELDDSALYLCASSSTPLNNSPLHFGNGTRLTVT.

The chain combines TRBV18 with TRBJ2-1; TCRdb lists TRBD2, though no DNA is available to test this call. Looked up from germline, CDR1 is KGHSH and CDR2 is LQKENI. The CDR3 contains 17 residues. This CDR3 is CASSHGLAGENDNEQFF.

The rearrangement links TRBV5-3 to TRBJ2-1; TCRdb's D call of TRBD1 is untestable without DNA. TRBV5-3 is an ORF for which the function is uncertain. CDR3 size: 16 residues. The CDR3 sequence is CARSSDRGNSYNEQFF.

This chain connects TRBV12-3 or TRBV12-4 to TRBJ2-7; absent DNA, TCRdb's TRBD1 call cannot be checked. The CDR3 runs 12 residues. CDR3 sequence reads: CASRGQGYEQYF.

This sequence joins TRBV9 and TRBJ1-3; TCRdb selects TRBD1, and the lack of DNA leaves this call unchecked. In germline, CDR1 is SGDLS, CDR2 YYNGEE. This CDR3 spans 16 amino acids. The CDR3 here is CASSVGRQGARNTIYF.

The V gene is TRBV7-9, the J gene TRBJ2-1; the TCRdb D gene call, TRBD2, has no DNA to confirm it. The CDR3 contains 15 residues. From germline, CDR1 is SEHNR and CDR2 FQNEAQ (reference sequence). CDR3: CASSLKIAGGNEQFF. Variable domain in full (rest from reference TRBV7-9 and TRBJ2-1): DTGVSQNPRHKITKRGQNVTFRCDPISEHNRLYWYRQTLGQGPEFLTYFQNEAQLEKSRLLSDRFSAERPKGSFSTLEIQRTEQGDSAMYLCASSLKIAGGNEQFFGPGTRLTVL.

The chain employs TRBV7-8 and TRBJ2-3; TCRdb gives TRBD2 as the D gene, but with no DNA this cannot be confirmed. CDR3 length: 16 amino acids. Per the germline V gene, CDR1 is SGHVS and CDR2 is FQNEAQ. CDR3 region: CASSRLAEVRADTQYF.

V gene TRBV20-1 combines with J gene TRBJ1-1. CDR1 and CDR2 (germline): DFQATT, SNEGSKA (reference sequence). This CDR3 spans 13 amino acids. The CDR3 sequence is CSAISPRQIKAFF.

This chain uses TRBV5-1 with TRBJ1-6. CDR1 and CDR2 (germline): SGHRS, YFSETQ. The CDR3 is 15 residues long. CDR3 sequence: CASSFEGWYNSPLHF.

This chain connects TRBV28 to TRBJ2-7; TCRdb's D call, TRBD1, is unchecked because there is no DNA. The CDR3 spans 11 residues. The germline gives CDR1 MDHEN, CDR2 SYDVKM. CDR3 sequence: CAIVQGSEQYF.

The CDR3 protein is CASSVARGAVDTQYF. The V and J genes are TRBV2 and TRBJ2-3; the D call from TCRdb, TRBD1, cannot be confirmed without DNA. The CDR3 consists of 15 residues. Germline V gene data show CDR1 as SNHLY and CDR2 as FYNNEI.

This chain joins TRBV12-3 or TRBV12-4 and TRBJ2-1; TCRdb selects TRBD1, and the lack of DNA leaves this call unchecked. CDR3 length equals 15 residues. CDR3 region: CASSLKGPSYNEQFF.

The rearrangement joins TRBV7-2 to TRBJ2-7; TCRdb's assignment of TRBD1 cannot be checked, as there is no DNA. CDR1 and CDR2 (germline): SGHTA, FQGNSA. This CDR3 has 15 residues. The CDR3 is CASSPIGQATYEHYF.

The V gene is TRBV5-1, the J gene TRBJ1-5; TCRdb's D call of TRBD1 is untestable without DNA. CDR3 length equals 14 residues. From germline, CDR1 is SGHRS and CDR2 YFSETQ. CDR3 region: CASSLNREDQPQHF.

CDR3 protein: CASSLGGYEQFF. The V gene is TRBV7-8, the J gene TRBJ2-1. The CDR3 consists of 12 residues. Looked up from germline, CDR1 is SGHVS and CDR2 is FQNEAQ.

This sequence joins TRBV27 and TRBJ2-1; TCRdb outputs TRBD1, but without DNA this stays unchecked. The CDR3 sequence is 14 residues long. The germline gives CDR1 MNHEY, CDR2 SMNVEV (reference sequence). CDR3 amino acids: CASSLTKMGGEQFF.

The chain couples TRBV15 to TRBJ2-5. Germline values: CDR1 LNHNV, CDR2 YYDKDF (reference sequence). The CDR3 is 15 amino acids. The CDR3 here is CATSRLVGDQETQYF.

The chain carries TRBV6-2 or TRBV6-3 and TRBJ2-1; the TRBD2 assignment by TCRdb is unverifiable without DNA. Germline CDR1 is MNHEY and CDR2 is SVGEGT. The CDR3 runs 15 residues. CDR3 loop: CASSSYRGGYNEQFF.

The CDR3 loop is CASSDRGLSNEKLFF. The genes are TRBV2 and TRBJ1-4; the TCRdb call, TRBD1, lacks DNA for checking. CDR3 length: 15 residues. Germline V gene lookup returns CDR1 SNHLY and CDR2 FYNNEI.

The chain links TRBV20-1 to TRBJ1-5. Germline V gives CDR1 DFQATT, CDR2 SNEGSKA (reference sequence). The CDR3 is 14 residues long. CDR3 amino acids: CSALTGYSNQHQHF.

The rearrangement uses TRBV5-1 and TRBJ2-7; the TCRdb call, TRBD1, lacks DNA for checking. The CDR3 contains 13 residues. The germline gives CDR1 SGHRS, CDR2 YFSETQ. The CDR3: CASSEDRAYRQYF.